This entry lists 10 T cell receptor beta chains sequenced from one sample in a study of identical twins. From the 5' RACE reads, TCRdb called clonotypes with MiXCR, one entry per CDR3 protein. The sample consists of a few hundred thousand distinct CDR3 sequences, roughly 8% of them appearing once. This sample was shared with a second study, whose subject was yellow fever vaccine responses in identical twins.

The sample was CD8+ T cells sorted from blood. Receptors originate from a woman in her late teens or twenties in good health.

This chain joins TRBV10-3 and TRBJ2-2; 8 positions agree with TRBD1. The CDR3 loop spans 18 amino acids. With V trimmed by 2 bases and J by 1 base, 9 bases remained unmatched. CDR1 and CDR2 from the germline V gene are ENHRY and SYGVKD. CDR3 sequence reads: CAISEEWGTGKNTGELFF. CDR3 DNA: TGTGCCATCAGTGAGGAATGGGGGACAGGAAAGAACACCGGGGAGCTGTTTTTT.

J is TRBJ2-7 and V is TRBV20-1; 7 nucleotides match TRBD2. CDR3 length equals 15 residues. Trimming took 0 bases from V and 3 from J; bases not matched to a gene: 8. Germline CDR1 DFQATT, CDR2 SNEGSKA (reference sequence). In DNA form, the CDR3 reads TGCAGTGCTAGAGATCTGGCGGGGGTAGGCTACGAGCAGTACTTC. Protein product: CSARDLAGVGYEQYF.

The chain recombines TRBV29-1 with TRBJ2-1, with TRBD2 matching 12 bases. J gave up 4 bases and V 0 bases, and 7 bases lay outside the gene matches. Germline CDR1 is SQVTM and CDR2 is ANQGSEA. The CDR3 covers 17 residues. DNA for the CDR3: TGCAGCGTTGAAGATAGGGGTGGACTAGCGGGGTACAATGAGCAGTTCTTC. This translates into CSVEDRGGLAGYNEQFF.

The genes are TRBV9 and TRBJ2-1; perhaps TRBD2 as D (6 bases). The CDR3 is 19 amino acids. Germline CDR1 reads SGDLS; CDR2 reads YYNGEE. V was pared by 4 bases and J by 0 bases, with 23 bases between. In DNA, the CDR3 is TGTGCCAGCAGCCTCACTGGGCCGGAGGTCGGGAGCTCCTACAATGAGCAGTTCTTC. Encoded protein: CASSLTGPEVGSSYNEQFF.

This clonotype was seen many times. V gene TRBV12-3 or TRBV12-4 combines with J gene TRBJ1-1; D uncertain. V was clipped by 4 bases and J by 3 bases, with 12 bases between them. This CDR3 has 14 residues. The CDR3 DNA follows: TGTGCCAGCAGTTACTGGAGCAGAGACACTGAAGCTTTCTTT. Its translation is CASSYWSRDTEAFF.

The table lists this clonotype with a few counts. J is TRBJ2-3 and V is TRBV18; no firm D call. V lost 0 bases to trimming and J lost 5 bases, with 9 bases between them. The CDR3 loop spans 14 amino acids. Germline CDR1 KGHSH, CDR2 LQKENI. Here the CDR3 reads CASSPPKYGDTQYF. The CDR3 DNA is TGTGCCAGCTCACCACCGAAATATGGAGATACGCAGTATTTT.

This clonotype was observed a handful of times. V gene TRBV7-9 combines with J gene TRBJ2-1; tentatively, D is TRBD2 (6 bases). This CDR3 has 12 amino acids. V was shortened by 5 bases and J by 10 bases, with 12 bases between the two germline ends. Germline CDR1 reads SEHNR; CDR2 reads FQNEAQ (reference sequence). The CDR3 coding sequence is TGTGCCAGCAGCCCTAGAGGGAGGGAGCAGTTCTTC. It encodes CASSPRGREQFF.

The V gene is TRBV4-3, the J gene TRBJ1-5, with D tentatively TRBD1 (5 bases). The CDR3 loop spans 14 amino acids. Germline V gene lookup returns CDR1 LGHNA and CDR2 YSLEER. V lost 0 bases and J lost 9, with 12 bases in between. CDR3 protein: CASSQDDKGRPQHF. The CDR3 coding sequence is TGCGCCAGCAGCCAAGATGATAAGGGGAGGCCCCAGCATTTT.

This clonotype was detected ten times or more. The V and J genes are TRBV15 and TRBJ2-7, with TRBD2 as a possible D gene (6 bases). The V gene lost 0 bases and the J gene lost 3 bases, with 15 bases spanning the gap. The CDR3 sequence is 16 residues long. Per the germline V gene, CDR1 is LNHNV and CDR2 is YYDKDF (reference sequence). Here the CDR3 reads CATSRDMGSSVYEQYF. In DNA form, the CDR3 reads TGTGCCACCAGCAGAGATATGGGTTCTAGCGTCTACGAGCAGTACTTC.

This clonotype was seen only a few times. This chain joins TRBV7-6 and TRBJ2-3, with 8 bases that match TRBD1. Germline V lookup: CDR1 SGHVS, CDR2 FNYEAQ. V trimming: 3 bases; J trimming: 1 base; junction bases outside the gene matches: 6. The CDR3 has 16 residues. CDR3 sequence: CASSFGQGLGTDTQYF. CDR3 DNA sequence: TGTGCCAGCAGCTTCGGACAGGGACTTGGCACAGATACGCAGTATTTT. The entire variable domain, with the rest obtained from reference TRBV7-6 and TRBJ2-3, is as follows: GAGVSQSPRYKVTKRGQDVALRCDPISGHVSLYWYRQALGQGPEFLTYFNYEAQQDKSGLPNDRFSAERPEGSISTLTIQRTEQRDSAMYRCASSFGQGLGTDTQYFGPGTRLTVL.